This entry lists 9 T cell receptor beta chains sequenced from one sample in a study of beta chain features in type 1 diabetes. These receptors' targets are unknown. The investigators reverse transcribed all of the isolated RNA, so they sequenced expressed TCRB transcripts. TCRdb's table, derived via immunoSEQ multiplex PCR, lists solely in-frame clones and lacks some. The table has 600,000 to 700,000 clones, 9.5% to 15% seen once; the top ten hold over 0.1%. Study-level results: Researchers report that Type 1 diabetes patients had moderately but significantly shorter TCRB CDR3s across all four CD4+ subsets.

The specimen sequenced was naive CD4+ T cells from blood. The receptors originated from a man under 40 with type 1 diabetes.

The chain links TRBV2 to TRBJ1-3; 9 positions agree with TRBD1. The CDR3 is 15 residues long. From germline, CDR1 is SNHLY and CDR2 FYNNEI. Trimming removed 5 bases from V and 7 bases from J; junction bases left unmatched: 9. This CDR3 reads CASSSIQGAQNTIYF. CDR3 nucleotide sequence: TGTGCCAGCAGTTCGATACAGGGGGCTCAGAACACCATATATTTT.

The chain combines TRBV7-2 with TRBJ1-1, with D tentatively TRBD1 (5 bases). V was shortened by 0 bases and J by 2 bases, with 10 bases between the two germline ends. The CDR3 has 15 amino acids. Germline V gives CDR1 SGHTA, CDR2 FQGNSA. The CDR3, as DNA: TGTGCCAGCAGCTTAGCTATGGGGACCAACACTGAAGCTTTCTTT. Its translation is CASSLAMGTNTEAFF.

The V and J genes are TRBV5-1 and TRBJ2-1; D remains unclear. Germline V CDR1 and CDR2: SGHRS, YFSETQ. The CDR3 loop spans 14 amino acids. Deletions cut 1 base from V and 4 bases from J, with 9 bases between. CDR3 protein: CASSLSGLYNEQFF. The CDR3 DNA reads TGCGCCAGCAGCTTGTCCGGGCTGTACAATGAGCAGTTCTTC.

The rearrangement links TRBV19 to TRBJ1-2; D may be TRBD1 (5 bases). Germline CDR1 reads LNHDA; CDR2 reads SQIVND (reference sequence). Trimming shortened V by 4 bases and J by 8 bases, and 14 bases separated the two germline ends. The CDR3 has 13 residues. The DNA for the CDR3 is TGTGCCAGTAGTACCGCGAGGGGATACGGCTACACCTTC. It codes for CASSTARGYGYTF.

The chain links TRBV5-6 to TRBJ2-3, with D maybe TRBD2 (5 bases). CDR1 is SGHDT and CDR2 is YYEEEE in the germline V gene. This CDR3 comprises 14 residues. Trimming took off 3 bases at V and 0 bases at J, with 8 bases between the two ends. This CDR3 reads CASSWRSSTDTQYF. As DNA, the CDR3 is TGTGCCAGCAGCTGGAGGTCTAGCACAGATACGCAGTATTTT.

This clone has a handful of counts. CDR3 amino acids: CASSGKTGVVGTDTQYF. Here the CDR3 DNA reads TGTGCCAGCAGCGGTAAGACAGGCGTGGTGGGCACAGATACGCAGTATTTT. V gene TRBV13 combines with J gene TRBJ2-3; TRBD1 is a possible D gene (6 bases). The CDR3 sequence is 17 residues long. Germline assignment: CDR1 PRHDT and CDR2 FYEKMQ (reference sequence). V lost 5 bases and J lost 1, with 19 bases in between.

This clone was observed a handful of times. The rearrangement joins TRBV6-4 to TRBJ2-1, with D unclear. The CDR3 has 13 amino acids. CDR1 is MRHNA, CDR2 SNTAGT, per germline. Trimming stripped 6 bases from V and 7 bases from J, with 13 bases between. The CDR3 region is CASSPSYGNEQFF. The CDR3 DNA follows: TGTGCCAGCAGCCCCTCGTACGGTAATGAGCAGTTCTTC.

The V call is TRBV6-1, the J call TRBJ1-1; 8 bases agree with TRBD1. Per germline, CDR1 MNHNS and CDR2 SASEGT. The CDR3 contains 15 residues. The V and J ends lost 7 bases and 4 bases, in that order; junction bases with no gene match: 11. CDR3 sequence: CASKLQGVYGTEAFF. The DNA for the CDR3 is TGTGCCAGCAAGCTACAGGGGGTCTATGGCACTGAAGCTTTCTTT.

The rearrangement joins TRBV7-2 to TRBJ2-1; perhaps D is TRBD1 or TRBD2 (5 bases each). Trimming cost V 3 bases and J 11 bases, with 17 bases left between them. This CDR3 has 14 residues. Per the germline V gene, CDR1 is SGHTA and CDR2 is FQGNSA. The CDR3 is CASSFRSGGIQQFF. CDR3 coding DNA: TGTGCCAGCAGCTTTCGGAGTGGGGGAATCCAGCAGTTCTTC.